These T cell receptor beta chains were read from a single sample in a study of identical twins. TCRdb itself ran the 5' RACE reads through MiXCR, one entry per CDR3 protein. The sample records 450,000 to 500,000 distinct CDR3 sequences, roughly an eighth being singletons. This sample was also put to use in a study of yellow fever vaccine responses in identical twins.

The material sequenced was CD4+ T cells sorted from blood. The receptors stem from a woman between 18 and 29 years old in good health. The CDR3 runs from the conserved cysteine through the conserved F or W. Each record gives: CDR3 protein, CDR3 DNA, clone size, D gene, V gene, J gene. A D gene is named only where the DNA matches it firmly. Rows give clone size only sometimes, using once, few, many, or a class for an expanded clone.

CASRRGRGSYEQYF	TGCGCCAGCCGTCGCGGGAGAGGAAGCTACGAGCAGTACTTC	many	TRBD2	TRBV5-1	TRBJ2-7
CASSQDQGRGLTDTQYF	TGCGCCAGCAGCCAAGATCAGGGCAGGGGCCTCACAGATACGCAGTATTTT	.	.	TRBV4-3	TRBJ2-3
CASSIVGGAGELFF	TGTGCCAGTAGTATAGTGGGCGGGGCCGGGGAGCTGTTTTTT	.	.	TRBV19	TRBJ2-2
CASQPPPRQGGYEQYF	TGTGCCAGCCAGCCCCCACCTCGACAGGGGGGCTACGAGCAGTACTTC	.	TRBD1	TRBV28	TRBJ2-7
CASSSTWGQPQHF	TGTGCCAGCAGTTCGACCTGGGGGCAGCCCCAGCATTTT	many	.	TRBV2	TRBJ1-5
CSSGGPAETQYF	TGCAGTAGCGGGGGCCCAGCAGAGACCCAGTACTTC	.	TRBD2	TRBV20-1	TRBJ2-5
CASRRTSGGPGELFF	TGTGCCAGCAGGCGGACTAGCGGGGGCCCCGGGGAGCTGTTTTTT	many	TRBD2	TRBV7-2	TRBJ2-2
CASSRIGSRNPIFTDTQYF	TGTGCCAGCAGCCGTATTGGTTCGAGAAACCCAATCTTCACAGATACGCAGTATTTT	.	.	TRBV4-2	TRBJ2-3
CASITGASGANVLTF	TGTGCCAGCATCACCGGTGCTTCTGGGGCCAACGTCCTGACTTTC	.	.	TRBV7-2	TRBJ2-6
CASSFPGLAGHTDTQYF	TGTGCCAGCAGTTTTCCGGGACTAGCGGGACACACAGATACGCAGTATTTT	.	TRBD2	TRBV28	TRBJ2-3
CASSRLGGSEQYF	TGTGCCAGCAGTCGCCTGGGAGGTAGCGAGCAGTACTTC	.	.	TRBV6-1	TRBJ2-7
CASSLRGAGEYQETQYF	TGTGCCAGCAGCTTAAGGGGGGCAGGGGAGTACCAAGAGACCCAGTACTTC	.	.	TRBV7-3	TRBJ2-5
CAWRLNYRSGTGELFF	TGTGCCTGGAGGTTAAATTACAGGTCGGGCACCGGGGAGCTGTTTTTT	.	.	TRBV30	TRBJ2-2
CASSLRRLPTDTQYF	TGCGCCAGCAGCCTCCGCAGGCTGCCCACAGATACGCAGTATTTT	few	.	TRBV4-3	TRBJ2-3